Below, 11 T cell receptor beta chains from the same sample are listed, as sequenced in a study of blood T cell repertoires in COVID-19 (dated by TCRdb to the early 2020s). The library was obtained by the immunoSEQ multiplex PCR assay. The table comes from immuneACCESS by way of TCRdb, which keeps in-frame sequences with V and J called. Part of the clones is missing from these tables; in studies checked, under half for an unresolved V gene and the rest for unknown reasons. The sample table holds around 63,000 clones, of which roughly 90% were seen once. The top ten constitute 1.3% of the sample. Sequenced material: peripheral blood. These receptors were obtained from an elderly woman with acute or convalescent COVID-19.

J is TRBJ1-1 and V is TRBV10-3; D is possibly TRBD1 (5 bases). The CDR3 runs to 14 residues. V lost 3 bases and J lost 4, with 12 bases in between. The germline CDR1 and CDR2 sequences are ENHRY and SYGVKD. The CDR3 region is CAISDNRGGTEAFF. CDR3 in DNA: TGTGCCATCAGTGATAATCGGGGGGGCACTGAAGCTTTCTTT.

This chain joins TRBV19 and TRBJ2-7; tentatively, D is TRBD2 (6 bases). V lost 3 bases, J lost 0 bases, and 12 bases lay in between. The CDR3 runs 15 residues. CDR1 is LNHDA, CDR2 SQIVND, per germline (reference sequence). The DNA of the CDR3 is TGTGCCAGTAGTATTTCCACGGGGGACTCCTACGAGCAGTACTTC. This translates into CASSISTGDSYEQYF. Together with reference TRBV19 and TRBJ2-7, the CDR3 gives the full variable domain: DGGITQSPKYLFRKEGQNVTLSCEQNLNHDAMYWYRQDPGQGLRLIYYSQIVNDFQKGDIAEGYSVSREKKESFPLTVTSAQKNPTAFYLCASSISTGDSYEQYFGPGTRLTVT.

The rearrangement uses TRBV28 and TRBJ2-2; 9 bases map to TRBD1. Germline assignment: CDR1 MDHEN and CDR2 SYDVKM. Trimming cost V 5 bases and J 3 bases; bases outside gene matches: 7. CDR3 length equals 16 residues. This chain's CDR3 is CASSLTGGWDTGELFF. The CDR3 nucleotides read TGTGCCAGCAGTCTAACAGGGGGCTGGGACACCGGGGAGCTGTTTTTT.

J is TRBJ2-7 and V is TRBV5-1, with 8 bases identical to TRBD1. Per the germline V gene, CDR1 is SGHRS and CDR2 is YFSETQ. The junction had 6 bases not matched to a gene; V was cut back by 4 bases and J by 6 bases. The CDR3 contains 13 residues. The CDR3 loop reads CASSTGQAGEQYF. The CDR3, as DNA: TGCGCCAGCAGCACGGGACAGGCTGGCGAGCAGTACTTC. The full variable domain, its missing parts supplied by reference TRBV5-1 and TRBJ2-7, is KAGVTQTPRYLIKTRGQQVTLSCSPISGHRSVSWYQQTPGQGLQFLFEYFSETQRNKGNFPGRFSGRQFSNSRSEMNVSTLELGDSALYLCASSTGQAGEQYFGPGTRLTVT.

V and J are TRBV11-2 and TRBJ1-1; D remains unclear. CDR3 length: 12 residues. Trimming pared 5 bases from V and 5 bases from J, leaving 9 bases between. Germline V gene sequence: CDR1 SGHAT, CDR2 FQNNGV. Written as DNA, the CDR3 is TGTGCCAGCAGCCCGGGGAGGACTGAAGCTTTCTTT. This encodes CASSPGRTEAFF.

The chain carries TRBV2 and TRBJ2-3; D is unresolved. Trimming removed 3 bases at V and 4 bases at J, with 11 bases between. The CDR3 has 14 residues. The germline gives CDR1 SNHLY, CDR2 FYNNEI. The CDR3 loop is CASSEVLRADTQYF. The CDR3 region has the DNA TGTGCCAGCAGTGAGGTCCTGAGAGCAGATACGCAGTATTTT.

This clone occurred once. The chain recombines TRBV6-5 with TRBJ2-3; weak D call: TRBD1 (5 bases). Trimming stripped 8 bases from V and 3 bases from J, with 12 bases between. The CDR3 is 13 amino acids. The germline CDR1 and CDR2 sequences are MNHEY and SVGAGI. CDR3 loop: CASRRDVTDTQYF. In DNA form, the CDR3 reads TGTGCCAGCCGCAGGGATGTAACAGATACGCAGTATTTT.

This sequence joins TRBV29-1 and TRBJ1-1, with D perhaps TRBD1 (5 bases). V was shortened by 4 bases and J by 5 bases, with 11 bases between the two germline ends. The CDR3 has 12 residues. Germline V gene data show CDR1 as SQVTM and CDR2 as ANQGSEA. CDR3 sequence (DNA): TGCAGCGTTGCATGGGGCGAAACTGAAGCTTTCTTT. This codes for CSVAWGETEAFF.

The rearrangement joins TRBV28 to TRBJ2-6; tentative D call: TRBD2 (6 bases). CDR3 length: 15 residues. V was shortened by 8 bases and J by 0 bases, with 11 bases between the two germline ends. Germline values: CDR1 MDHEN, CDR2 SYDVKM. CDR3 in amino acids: CASRGGISGANVLTF. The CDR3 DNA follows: TGTGCCAGCCGGGGCGGGATCTCTGGGGCCAACGTCCTGACTTTC.

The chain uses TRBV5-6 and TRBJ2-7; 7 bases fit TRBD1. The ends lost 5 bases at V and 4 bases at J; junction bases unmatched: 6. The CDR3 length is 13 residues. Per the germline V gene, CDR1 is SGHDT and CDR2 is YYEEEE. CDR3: CASRRGTDYEQYF. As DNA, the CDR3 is TGTGCCAGCAGAAGGGGGACAGATTACGAGCAGTACTTC. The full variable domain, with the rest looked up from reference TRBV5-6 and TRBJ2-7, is DAGVTQSPTHLIKTRGQQVTLRCSPKSGHDTVSWYQQALGQGPQFIFQYYEEEERQRGNFPDRFSGHQFPNYSSELNVNALLLGDSALYLCASRRGTDYEQYFGPGTRLTVT.

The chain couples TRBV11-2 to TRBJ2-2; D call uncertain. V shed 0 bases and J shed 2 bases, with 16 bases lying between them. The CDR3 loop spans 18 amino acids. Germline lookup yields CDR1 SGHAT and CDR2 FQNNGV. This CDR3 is CASSLDPVAVGNTGELFF. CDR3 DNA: TGTGCCAGCAGCTTAGATCCGGTCGCGGTCGGAAACACCGGGGAGCTGTTTTTT.